This T cell receptor beta chain was found in a study of T-cell memory formation after mild COVID-19. Whole-study context: TCR clusters were mostly confined to one donor each.

The CDR3 loop spans 13 amino acids. The V gene's germline CDR1 is MNHNY and CDR2 SVGAGI (reference sequence). Unmatched junction bases numbered 7, after V lost 6 bases and J lost 8 bases. Study results and limitations: Clones that contracted from day 15 to 85 were balanced CD4/CD8, while later expanders leaned CD4+. Prior to infection, memory already included some responding clones, suggesting cross-reactive memory joined.

This clonotype turned up a few times. Antigen: not known. In TCRdb, the 5' RACE reads were re-called with MiXCR into one record per CDR3 protein. The sample holds 250,000 to 350,000 distinct CDR3 sequences, approximately 15% seen once. The chain uses TRBV6-6 and TRBJ1-2; 9 nucleotides match TRBD1. Sequencing was carried out using PBMCs or a T cell subset sorted from them (not recorded which). This receptor was obtained from a young man who had mild COVID-19 (a few samples of this study predate the infection). Cell type and time point are not known. Here the CDR3 reads CASRPGQGYGYTF. The CDR3 DNA sequence: TGTGCCAGCAGGCCGGGACAGGGATACGGCTACACCTTC.